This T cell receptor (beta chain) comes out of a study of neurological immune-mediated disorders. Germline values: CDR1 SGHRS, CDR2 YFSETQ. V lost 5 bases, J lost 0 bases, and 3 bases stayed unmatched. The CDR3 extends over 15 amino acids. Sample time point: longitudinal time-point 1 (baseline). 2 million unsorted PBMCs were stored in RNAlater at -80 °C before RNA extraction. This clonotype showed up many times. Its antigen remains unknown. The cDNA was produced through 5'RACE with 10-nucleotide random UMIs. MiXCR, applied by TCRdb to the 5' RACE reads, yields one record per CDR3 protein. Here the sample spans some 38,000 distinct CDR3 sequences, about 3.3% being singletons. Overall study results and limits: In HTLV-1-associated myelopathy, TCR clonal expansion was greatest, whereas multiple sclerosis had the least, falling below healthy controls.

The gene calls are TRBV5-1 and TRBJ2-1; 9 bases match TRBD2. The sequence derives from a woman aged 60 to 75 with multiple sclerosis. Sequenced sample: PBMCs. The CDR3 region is CASRRAGGSYNEQFF. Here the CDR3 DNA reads TGCGCCAGCAGACGAGCGGGGGGCTCCTACAATGAGCAGTTCTTC.